The source of this TCR beta chain is a study of T-cell reconstitution after alpha-beta-depleted transplantation in children. V lost 1 base, J lost 0 bases, and 13 bases lay in between. Looked up from germline, CDR1 is SEHNR and CDR2 is FQNEAQ (reference sequence). CDR3 length: 17 residues. The table lists this clonotype with a few counts. Its antigen is unknown. Study-level findings and limits: Surviving recipient cells, namely T cells and thymic progenitors, were the source of high day-60 TCRbeta diversity in some patients. When one year had passed after transplant, most T-cell counts and diversity came from newly produced T cells.

It was with unique molecular identifiers that the TCRbeta library was prepared. Each CDR3 protein gets one entry after TCRdb re-called the PCR reads with MiXCR. The sample lists about 980,000 distinct CDR3 sequences; around 30% were seen once. The chain combines TRBV7-9 with TRBJ1-3, with a tentative D call TRBD1 (6 bases). The source of this sequence is a boy less than two years old who had a stem cell transplant for SCID, so the T cells may come from the graft donor. The sample consisted of PBMCs, mostly from graft donor cells, taken 360 days after TCRalphabeta/CD19-depleted stem cell transplant. The CDR3 is CASSLEEGVPSGNTIYF. CDR3 nucleotides: TGTGCCAGCAGCTTAGAGGAGGGGGTTCCCTCTGGAAACACCATATATTTT.